Below, 20 T cell receptor beta chains from the same sample are listed, as sequenced in a study of Ad26.COV2.S vaccination and SARS-CoV-2 variants. Profiling relied on immunoSEQ multiplex PCR, and the TCRdb table lists in-frame clones only, not all of them. The sample has approximately 360,000 clones, about 83% seen once; the top ten hold 7% to 9.5%. The treatment denotes: roughly 19 received Ad26.COV2.S at low or high dose, single or two shots; 5 received placebo; per-sample allocation not given. Day 63 following the first vaccine or placebo injection was when the samples were taken. Sequences were derived from peripheral blood, sampled in a trial of Ad26.COV2.S vaccine versus placebo. The receptors stem from a person aged 18 to 65 who received the Ad26.COV2.S COVID-19 vaccine or a placebo.

This chain links TRBV7-2 with TRBJ2-5, with TRBD1 as a possible D gene (5 bases). CDR1 and CDR2 from the germline V gene are SGHTA and FQGNSA. V was shortened by 2 bases and J by 7 bases, with 5 bases between the two germline ends. This CDR3 is built from 11 residues. Here the CDR3 DNA reads TGTGCCAGCAGCTTACAGGGGACCCAGTACTTC. Protein sequence: CASSLQGTQYF.

The chain links TRBV9 to TRBJ1-2, with a weak D call TRBD1 (6 bases). Germline values: CDR1 SGDLS, CDR2 YYNGEE. This CDR3 has 14 amino acids. V lost 1 base, J lost 0 bases, and 7 bases lay in between. The CDR3 DNA is TGTGCCAGCAGCGTAACAGGGACTAACTATGGCTACACCTTC. Its protein is CASSVTGTNYGYTF.

The chain joins TRBV7-2 to TRBJ1-2, with D possibly matching TRBD1 (5 bases). The CDR3 consists of 14 residues. Germline V CDR1 and CDR2: SGHTA, FQGNSA. V lost 5 bases and J 4 bases, leaving 14 bases between the germline ends. The CDR3 protein is CASSASGIAYGYTF. For the CDR3, the DNA is TGTGCCAGCAGCGCCTCAGGGATTGCCTATGGCTACACCTTC.

Concerning this clone: Additional DNA sequences in this sample encode the identical CDR3. The chain couples TRBV7-9 to TRBJ1-3, with a weak D call TRBD1 (6 bases). The V gene's germline CDR1 is SEHNR and CDR2 FQNEAQ (reference sequence). Trimming removed 0 bases from V and 4 bases from J, with 13 bases in between. This CDR3 is 16 amino acids long. Here the CDR3 DNA reads TGTGCCAGCAGCTTAGCGCAACCAGGGGCCGGAAACACCATATATTTT. This sequence encodes CASSLAQPGAGNTIYF.

This chain uses TRBV7-2 with TRBJ2-2; possible D gene TRBD2, 6 bases. The CDR3 covers 16 residues. V was trimmed by 5 bases and J by 7 bases, leaving 20 bases between them. CDR1 and CDR2 (germline): SGHTA, FQGNSA. As DNA, the CDR3 is TGTGCCAGCAGCCCAGCTGGGGGGAGTTTCGACGGGGAGCTGTTTTTT. Its translation: CASSPAGGSFDGELFF.

This clone was observed a few times. The chain is built from TRBV7-3 and TRBJ2-5, with 8 bases that match TRBD1. The CDR3 has 16 amino acids. Germline CDR1 reads SGHTA; CDR2 reads FQGTGA. V dropped 2 bases and J dropped 2; count of bases not matched to a gene: 7. The CDR3 coding sequence is TGTGCCAGCAGCTTACTTCCAGGGGGCCATCAAGAGACCCAGTACTTC. Translating gives CASSLLPGGHQETQYF.

The J gene is TRBJ1-3, the V gene TRBV4-2; 9 bases align to TRBD1. The V segment lost 4 bases and the J segment 6 bases; nucleotides outside the gene matches: 7. This CDR3 comprises 15 residues. Germline CDR1 is LGHNA and CDR2 is YNFKEQ. This CDR3 reads CASSRADRGANTIYF. DNA of the CDR3: TGTGCCAGCAGCCGGGCGGACAGGGGAGCAAACACCATATATTTT.

V usage is TRBV3-1 (or the pseudogene TRBV3-2) and J usage is TRBJ2-5; 10 bases agree with TRBD2. The CDR3 sequence is 20 residues long. The V segment lost 6 bases and the J segment 4 bases; nucleotides outside the gene matches: 23. From germline, CDR1 is LGHDT and CDR2 YNNKEL (reference sequence). In DNA form, the CDR3 reads TGTGCCAGCAGACCGCCAGTGGGGCTAGCGGGGGATGGTGGACGAGAGACCCAGTACTTC. This codes for CASRPPVGLAGDGGRETQYF.

This chain joins TRBV6-6 and TRBJ2-5; D is uncertain. V was cut by 5 bases and J by 1 base, with 14 bases left in between. This CDR3 is 15 amino acids long. The V gene's germline CDR1 is MNHNY and CDR2 SVGAGI (reference sequence). The CDR3 sequence: CASSHPSTGQETQYF. As DNA, the CDR3 is TGTGCCAGCAGTCACCCTTCGACGGGCCAAGAGACCCAGTACTTC.

The chain uses TRBV5-4 and TRBJ2-1; D gene uncertain. Germline assignment: CDR1 SGHNT and CDR2 YYREEE (reference sequence). This CDR3 contains 15 residues. Trimming left V 4 bases short and J 6 bases short, with 17 bases between. DNA for the CDR3: TGTGCCAGCAGCCCCTCCCACAACTTGGCCAATGAGCAGTTCTTC. It translates to CASSPSHNLANEQFF.

V gene TRBV18 combines with J gene TRBJ2-1; D unresolved. Trimming took off 1 base at V and 4 bases at J, with 11 bases between the two ends. The CDR3 contains 15 residues. The germline CDR1 and CDR2 sequences are KGHSH and LQKENI. CDR3 protein: CASSPRDSPYNEQFF. CDR3 nucleotide sequence: TGTGCCAGCTCACCACGGGATAGCCCGTACAATGAGCAGTTCTTC.

This clone was picked up a small number of times. This chain joins TRBV14 and TRBJ2-3; tentative D call: TRBD2 (5 bases). CDR1 and CDR2 from the germline V gene are SGHDN and FVKESK. V was trimmed by 4 bases and J by 1 base, leaving 18 bases between them. This CDR3 is built from 17 residues. The CDR3 spells CASSRRISGGRTDTQYF. Written as DNA, the CDR3 is TGTGCCAGCAGCCGACGGATATCTGGCGGGCGCACAGATACGCAGTATTTT.

The gene calls are TRBV9 and TRBJ1-1; the match to TRBD1 covers 8 bases. V shed 0 bases, J shed 1 base, and the junction held 2 bases outside the gene matches. Germline V gene sequence: CDR1 SGDLS, CDR2 YYNGEE. CDR3 length: 15 amino acids. The CDR3 bases are TGTGCCAGCAGCGTAGTTGGACAGGGGAACACTGAAGCTTTCTTT. Protein: CASSVVGQGNTEAFF.

Only a few counts were recorded for this clone. The chain recombines TRBV12-3 or TRBV12-4 with TRBJ1-6, with a weak D call TRBD1 (6 bases). This CDR3 is built from 12 residues. Trimming pared 3 bases from V and 11 bases from J, leaving 8 bases between. CDR3 protein: CASSFQGTPLHF. The CDR3 nucleotides are TGTGCCAGCAGTTTTCAGGGGACACCCCTCCACTTT.

The chain joins TRBV7-9 to TRBJ1-4; D is ambiguous. V lost 5 bases and J 12 bases, leaving 25 bases between the germline ends. Per germline, CDR1 SEHNR and CDR2 FQNEAQ (reference sequence). CDR3 length equals 16 residues. The CDR3 loop reads CASSLFLHGQGSELFF. The CDR3 nucleotides read TGTGCCAGCAGCCTCTTCTTGCATGGGCAAGGCTCGGAACTGTTTTTT.

The V call is TRBV5-5, the J call TRBJ2-2; D possibly corresponds to TRBD1 (6 bases). This CDR3 has 19 amino acids. V was pared by 4 bases and J by 6 bases, with 28 bases between. Germline CDR1 reads SGHKS; CDR2 reads YYEKEE (reference sequence). The CDR3: CASSGVFRVGGKNAGELFF. CDR3 nucleotide sequence: TGTGCCAGCAGCGGAGTCTTTCGGGTAGGGGGTAAAAATGCCGGGGAGCTGTTTTTT.

The rearrangement links TRBV24-1 to TRBJ1-1; 10 positions match TRBD1. Germline V gene sequence: CDR1 KGHDR, CDR2 SFDVKD. V was pared by 5 bases and J by 3 bases, with 11 bases of the junction left unmatched. The CDR3 runs to 17 residues. CDR3 amino acids: CATSGPTGGRRDTEAFF. CDR3 coding DNA: TGTGCCACCAGTGGCCCGACAGGGGGCCGGAGGGACACTGAAGCTTTCTTT.

The genes are TRBV9 and TRBJ2-1; maybe TRBD1 (5 bases). This CDR3 is 14 amino acids long. Germline CDR1 reads SGDLS; CDR2 reads YYNGEE. Trimming cost V 0 bases and J 5 bases, with 9 bases left between them. The CDR3 loop reads CASSVGVGDNEQFF. Here the CDR3 DNA reads TGTGCCAGCAGCGTAGGGGTAGGGGACAATGAGCAGTTCTTC.

Here the CDR3 DNA reads TGTGCCAGCAGCCTGGGGGGGTATAGCAATCAGCCCCAGCATTTT. Encoded protein: CASSLGGYSNQPQHF. This chain uses TRBV6-5 with TRBJ1-5, with D possibly being TRBD1 (5 bases). Germline V gene lookup returns CDR1 MNHEY and CDR2 SVGAGI. Trimming removed 6 bases at V and 0 bases at J, with 12 bases between. CDR3 length equals 15 residues.

The J gene is TRBJ1-6, the V gene TRBV6-1; tentatively, D is TRBD1 (6 bases). Per germline, CDR1 MNHNS and CDR2 SASEGT. Trimming removed 4 bases from V and 7 bases from J, with 17 bases in between. This CDR3 contains 16 residues. CDR3 in DNA: TGTGCCAGCAGTGGAGGGGGGGTTTGGCGAAATTCACCCCTCCACTTT. It encodes CASSGGGVWRNSPLHF.